This TCR beta chain was captured by sequencing in a study of Ad26.COV2.S vaccination and SARS-CoV-2 variants. In the study overall: Donor joined the COV1001 Ad26.COV2.S trial arm.

Treatment meaning: roughly 20 received Ad26.COV2.S at low or high dose, single or two shots; roughly five received placebo; per-sample allocation not given. Day 63 following the first vaccine or placebo injection was when the samples were taken. Germline-derived CDR1 and CDR2 are SNHLY and FYNNEI. V shed 8 bases, J shed 7 bases, and the junction held 8 bases outside the gene matches. This CDR3 is built from 13 residues. TCRdb keeps only in-frame clones here, not all; method: immunoSEQ multiplex PCR. The table records some 300,000 clones, around four fifths of them present only once. V and J are TRBV2 and TRBJ1-5; TRBD1 matches 7 bases. This receptor was taken from a person between 18 and 65 years old who received the Ad26.COV2.S COVID-19 vaccine or a placebo. The sample here was peripheral blood, taken in a trial of Ad26.COV2.S vaccine versus placebo. The CDR3 region is CASVTGPGQPQHF. In nucleotides, the CDR3 is TGTGCCAGCGTGACAGGGCCAGGACAGCCCCAGCATTTT.